This T cell receptor (beta chain) was observed in a study of blood T cell repertoires in COVID-19. Turning to the study itself: T cells, B-cell-depleted T cells, or PBMCs supplied cDNA or gDNA.

CDR1 is ENHRY, CDR2 SYGVKD, per germline. V lost 3 bases and J 0 bases, leaving 8 bases between the germline ends. The CDR3 covers 14 residues. Authors' data handling: How many nucleated cells were present was estimated from reference gene primer amplification. Generated by immunoSEQ multiplex PCR, the TCRdb table keeps only in-frame clones and is missing some. The V and J calls and clone size are taken from that table; D and trimming were inferred from the DNA. The table shows 150,000 or so clones, with around 83% occurring only once. The TCR comes from a woman of 80 years or more with acute or convalescent COVID-19. Sequenced: peripheral blood. V and J are TRBV10-3 and TRBJ1-1; TRBD1 might be the D (6 bases). The CDR3 sequence is CAISDQGMNTEAFF. CDR3 DNA sequence: TGTGCCATCAGTGATCAGGGGATGAACACTGAAGCTTTCTTT.